These T cell receptor beta chains were read from a single sample in a study of T cell repertoires in cytomegalovirus infection. TCRdb re-called the reads through MiXCR, storing one row per CDR3 protein. The sample holds some 700,000 distinct CDR3 sequences; 35% to 40% are singletons and the top ten take 2.8%. Input material: PBMCs. The receptors originated from a human donor in good health (CMV status not recorded). Some clones in this sample may be carry-over from other donors' samples. Both conserved end residues are part of each CDR3. A D gene is named only where the DNA matches it firmly. Clone size appears in some rows only: once, few, many, or a class for an expanded clone.

V,J,size,D,CDR3,DNA
TRBV24-1,TRBJ2-7,few,.,CATSAPGRPYEQYF,TGTGCCACCAGTGCGCCTGGACGGCCCTACGAGCAGTACTTC
TRBV5-1,TRBJ2-7,.,TRBD2,CASSPSGNYEQYF,TGCGCCAGCAGCCCTAGCGGGAACTACGAGCAGTACTTC
TRBV7-9,TRBJ2-7,few,.,CASSSPTDPREQYF,TGTGCCAGCAGCTCCCCGACGGATCCTAGAGAGCAGTACTTC
TRBV28,TRBJ2-5,.,TRBD2,CASRLGLAGQETQYF,TGTGCCAGCAGACTGGGGCTAGCGGGTCAAGAGACCCAGTACTTC
TRBV5-6,TRBJ1-1,few,.,CASSPLRTNTEAFF,TGTGCCAGCAGCCCCCTTCGGACGAACACTGAAGCTTTCTTT
TRBV2,TRBJ2-2,few,TRBD2,CASSLAGGPSGELFF,TGTGCCAGCAGTCTAGCGGGAGGGCCATCCGGGGAGCTGTTTTTT
TRBV7-9,TRBJ2-6,.,.,CASRRGTNSGANDLTF,TGTGCCAGCAGGAGGGGTACAAACTCTGGGGCCAACGACCTGACTTTC
TRBV12-3/TRBV12-4,TRBJ1-2,.,.,CASSAGQTGYTF,TGTGCCAGCAGTGCCGGGCAGACTGGCTACACCTTC
TRBV6-6,TRBJ2-7,few,.,CASSYGPGQYF,TGTGCCAGCAGTTATGGGCCCGGGCAGTACTTC
TRBV2,TRBJ1-2,few,TRBD1,CASSEAAGGADYGYTF,TGTGCCAGCAGTGAAGCGGCAGGGGGCGCGGACTATGGCTACACCTTC
TRBV6-2/TRBV6-3,TRBJ2-5,few,TRBD1,CASSLLDRAQETQYF,TGTGCCAGCAGCCTCCTCGACAGGGCCCAAGAGACCCAGTACTTC
TRBV19,TRBJ1-5,many,.,CASSTGGGLSNQPQHF,TGTGCCAGTAGTACCGGAGGGGGACTTAGCAATCAGCCCCAGCATTTT
TRBV28,TRBJ2-5,.,.,CASTSPREARETQYF,TGTGCCAGCACATCCCCCCGAGAGGCTAGAGAGACCCAGTACTTC
TRBV12-3/TRBV12-4,TRBJ2-2,.,TRBD2,CASRSSGLNTGELFF,TGTGCCAGCCGTTCTAGCGGCCTAAACACCGGGGAGCTGTTTTTT
TRBV18,TRBJ2-5,few,.,CASSPPIPGPQETQYF,TGTGCCAGCTCACCACCGATTCCGGGGCCCCAAGAGACCCAGTACTTC
TRBV5-5,TRBJ2-2,.,.,CASSLEPGPRSVNTGELFF,TGTGCCAGCAGCTTGGAACCCGGACCGAGGTCCGTAAACACCGGGGAGCTGTTTTTT
TRBV11-2,TRBJ1-4,.,TRBD1,CASSNRTGRTNEKLFF,TGTGCCAGCAGCAATAGGACAGGGCGGACTAATGAAAAACTGTTTTTT
TRBV20-1,TRBJ2-1,.,TRBD2,CSATSGFSYNEQFF,TGCAGTGCAACTAGCGGGTTCTCCTACAATGAGCAGTTCTTC
TRBV29-1,TRBJ2-3,few,.,CSVRDTSTDTQYF,TGCAGCGTAAGGGACACTAGCACAGATACGCAGTATTTT
TRBV12-3/TRBV12-4,TRBJ1-2,few,.,CASSPGHQGSAGYGYTF,TGTGCCAGCAGTCCCGGACATCAAGGGTCGGCTGGCTATGGCTACACCTTC
TRBV29-1,TRBJ2-2,.,TRBD2,CSVDRRGAGELFF,TGCAGCGTTGATAGGCGGGGGGCCGGGGAGCTGTTTTTT
TRBV27,TRBJ1-2,.,.,CASSLSVYLRGYGYTF,TGTGCCAGCAGTTTATCGGTCTACCTAAGGGGCTATGGCTACACCTTC
TRBV5-5,TRBJ1-1,.,TRBD1,CASSLSRDRGDTEAFF,TGTGCCAGCAGCTTGTCTCGGGACAGGGGGGACACTGAAGCTTTCTTT
TRBV7-2,TRBJ1-4,few,.,CASSWPGRGMEKLFF,TGTGCCAGCAGCTGGCCGGGCCGGGGTATGGAAAAACTGTTTTTT
TRBV20-1,TRBJ1-1,.,.,CSAGGANTEAFF,TGCAGTGCTGGGGGGGCGAACACTGAAGCTTTCTTT
TRBV6-5,TRBJ2-3,few,.,CASSSATDTQYF,TGTGCCAGCAGTAGTGCGACAGATACGCAGTATTTT
TRBV9,TRBJ1-5,once,.,CASSPGRSINQPQHF,TGTGCCAGCAGCCCGGGACGGTCGATTAATCAGCCCCAGCATTTT
TRBV7-8,TRBJ1-5,.,.,CASSWGHSQNNQPQHF,TGTGCCAGCAGCTGGGGACATTCCCAGAACAATCAGCCCCAGCATTTT
TRBV7-2,TRBJ2-3,few,.,CASSFQSTSTDTQYF,TGTGCCAGCAGCTTCCAGAGTACTAGCACAGATACGCAGTATTTT
TRBV6-1,TRBJ1-2,.,.,CASSEAQDAYGYTF,TGTGCCAGCAGTGAAGCCCAGGATGCCTATGGCTACACCTTC
TRBV4-1,TRBJ1-5,.,.,CASSQEGQYSNQPQHF,TGCGCCAGCAGCCAAGAAGGACAGTATAGCAATCAGCCCCAGCATTTT
TRBV7-9,TRBJ2-7,.,TRBD2,CARSLGRAGGNYEQYF,TGTGCCAGAAGCCTGGGACGAGCGGGGGGTAACTACGAGCAGTACTTC
TRBV12-5,TRBJ2-5,few,TRBD1,CASAPDRAETQYF,TGTGCTAGTGCCCCGGACAGGGCAGAGACCCAGTACTTC
TRBV4-1,TRBJ2-2,once,TRBD1,CASSLGTVYDTGELFF,TGCGCCAGCAGCTTAGGGACAGTTTATGACACCGGGGAGCTGTTTTTT
TRBV12-3/TRBV12-4,TRBJ2-3,few,.,CASSLAEGGTDTQYF,TGTGCCAGCAGTTTAGCCGAGGGCGGCACAGATACGCAGTATTTT
TRBV7-9,TRBJ2-7,.,TRBD1,CASSSAGGTGYEQYF,TGTGCCAGCAGCTCCGCCGGCGGGACAGGGTACGAGCAGTACTTC
TRBV7-7,TRBJ1-4,.,TRBD1,CASSGDRVYEKLFF,TGTGCTAGCAGCGGGGACAGGGTATACGAAAAACTGTTTTTT
TRBV7-2,TRBJ2-7,many,.,CASSLGVYEQYF,TGTGCCAGCAGCTTGGGAGTTTACGAGCAGTACTTC
TRBV28,TRBJ2-2,few,TRBD2,CASRPSGTSPHRANTGELFF,TGTGCCAGCAGACCCTCCGGGACTAGCCCCCACCGCGCGAACACCGGGGAGCTGTTTTTT
TRBV7-6,TRBJ2-2,.,TRBD1,CASSSDRVRNTGELFF,TGTGCCAGCAGCTCGGACAGGGTGCGGAACACCGGGGAGCTGTTTTTT
TRBV11-2,TRBJ1-4,medium-sized,.,CASSPRGSNEKLFF,TGTGCCAGCAGCCCACGGGGATCAAATGAAAAACTGTTTTTT
TRBV11-2,TRBJ2-2,.,.,CASNIRDTATGELFF,TGTGCCAGCAACATACGGGACACGGCCACCGGGGAGCTGTTTTTT
TRBV6-1,TRBJ1-5,.,.,CASSPQGPRHF,TGTGCCAGCAGCCCACAGGGACCCCGGCATTTT
TRBV7-9,TRBJ2-1,few,.,CASSPRGGGPMNEQFF,TGTGCCAGCAGTCCCAGGGGGGGAGGGCCGATGAATGAGCAGTTCTTC
TRBV7-1,TRBJ2-7,.,TRBD2,CASSSTPNSGRSHEQYF,TGTGCCAGCAGCTCTACTCCGAATAGCGGGAGGAGCCACGAGCAGTACTTC
TRBV7-9,TRBJ2-2,many,TRBD1,CASSLRRGQGSIGELFF,TGTGCCAGCAGCCTAAGGAGAGGACAGGGGAGTATCGGGGAGCTGTTTTTT
TRBV19,TRBJ2-2,.,TRBD2,CASSSRTSERANTGELFF,TGTGCCAGTAGTAGCAGAACTAGCGAAAGAGCGAACACCGGGGAGCTGTTTTTT
TRBV10-3,TRBJ2-7,.,.,CAISETYEQYF,TGTGCCATCAGTGAGACATACGAGCAGTACTTC
TRBV7-9,TRBJ2-3,.,.,CASIPPELGSDTQYF,TGTGCCAGCATCCCCCCCGAGCTGGGATCAGATACGCAGTATTTT
TRBV15,TRBJ2-3,few,.,CATSWLRQSTDTQYF,TGTGCCACCAGCTGGCTAAGACAGAGCACAGATACGCAGTATTTT
TRBV2,TRBJ2-4,.,.,CASSETPLPGSDYRATAKNIQYF,TGTGCCAGCAGTGAAACGCCCCTCCCCGGGTCAGATTATAGGGCTACTGCCAAAAACATTCAGTACTTC